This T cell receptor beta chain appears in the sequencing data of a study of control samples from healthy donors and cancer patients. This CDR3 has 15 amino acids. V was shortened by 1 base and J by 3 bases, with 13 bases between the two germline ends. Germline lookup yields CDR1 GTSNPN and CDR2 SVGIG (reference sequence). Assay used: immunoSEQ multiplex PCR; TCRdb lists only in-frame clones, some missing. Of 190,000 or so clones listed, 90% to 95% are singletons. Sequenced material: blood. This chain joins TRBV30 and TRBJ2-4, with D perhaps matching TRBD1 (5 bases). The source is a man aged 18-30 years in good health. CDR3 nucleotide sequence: TGTGCCTGGAGTGAGGGGTTAGGTAACAAAAACATTCAGTACTTC. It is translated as CAWSEGLGNKNIQYF.